The 7 T cell receptor beta chains given below trace back to one sample, sequenced in a study of blood T cell repertoires in COVID-19 (dated by TCRdb to 2019 to 2021). Preparation of the library involved the immunoSEQ multiplex PCR assay. This immuneACCESS table, as held by TCRdb, lists in-frame sequences with V and J called but not all clones. Of the missing ones, under half trace to an unresolved V gene in checked studies; the others have no known cause. Here the sample has over 60,000 clones; more than 75% occur a single time. Of the sample, roughly 13% falls within the top ten clones. The sequenced material came from peripheral blood. The receptors shown here come from a woman aged 80 or older with acute or convalescent COVID-19.

This clone was seen repeatedly, ten times or more. This sequence joins TRBV6-1 and TRBJ2-2; 8 bases are shared with TRBD1. After removal of 3 bases from V and 8 bases from J, the junction contained 8 bases not matched to a gene. The CDR3 is made up of 15 amino acids. Germline V lookup: CDR1 MNHNS, CDR2 SASEGT. The CDR3 DNA reads TGTGCCAGCAGTGACAGAGGACAGGGTCGTGGGGAGCTGTTTTTT. As protein: CASSDRGQGRGELFF.

This clone was observed once. V is TRBV5-1 and J is TRBJ1-2; maybe TRBD1 (5 bases). Trimming took 0 bases from V and 6 from J, leaving 15 bases between them. Germline CDR1 and CDR2: SGHRS and YFSETQ. CDR3 length equals 15 residues. CDR3 nucleotides: TGCGCCAGCAGCTTGGCCGGTGGGGGGATGGATGGCTACACCTTC. As protein: CASSLAGGGMDGYTF.

The chain joins TRBV4-2 to TRBJ2-7; 10 bases match TRBD2. CDR3 length: 16 residues. Looked up from germline, CDR1 is LGHNA and CDR2 is YNFKEQ. The J segment lost 3 bases and the V segment lost 4 bases, leaving 9 bases of the junction unmatched. The CDR3 coding sequence is TGTGCCAGCAGCCCCGGTGGGCTAGCGGGGGTCTACGAGCAGTACTTC. Its translation: CASSPGGLAGVYEQYF.

The chain uses TRBV12-3 or TRBV12-4 and TRBJ1-2, with 8 nucleotides matching TRBD1. CDR3 length equals 12 residues. V lost 6 bases, J lost 7 bases, and 4 bases stayed unmatched. CDR3: CASSRGTGGYTF. CDR3 DNA: TGTGCCAGCAGCCGCGGGACAGGTGGCTACACCTTC.

This clone is a singleton in its sample. The V and J genes are TRBV6-2 or TRBV6-3 and TRBJ2-1, with D maybe TRBD2 (5 bases). The CDR3 sequence is 19 residues long. Trimming removed 2 bases from V and 9 bases from J, with 29 bases in between. Germline V gene data show CDR1 as MNHEY and CDR2 as SVGEGT. This CDR3 reads CASSYPNHPLGVGWTEQFF. In DNA, the CDR3 is TGTGCCAGCAGTTACCCCAACCACCCCCTGGGAGTGGGGTGGACTGAGCAGTTCTTC.

The CDR3 here is CASSLAGYGRIQETQYF. For the CDR3, the DNA is TGTGCCAGCAGCTTGGCCGGGTATGGTAGGATACAAGAGACCCAGTACTTC. J is TRBJ2-5 and V is TRBV5-4, with no clear D. The ends were cut back, 0 bases at V and 2 bases at J, with 17 bases in the middle. The CDR3 has 17 amino acids. Germline CDR1 reads SGHNT; CDR2 reads YYREEE (reference sequence).

The chain uses TRBV19 and TRBJ1-2; D might be TRBD1 (6 bases). V dropped 7 bases and J dropped 2 bases, with 11 bases sitting between them. CDR1 and CDR2 (germline): LNHDA, SQIVND (reference sequence). The CDR3 is made up of 13 amino acids. This CDR3 reads CASKFGQNYGYTF. The CDR3 nucleotides are TGTGCCAGTAAATTTGGACAGAACTATGGCTACACCTTC.